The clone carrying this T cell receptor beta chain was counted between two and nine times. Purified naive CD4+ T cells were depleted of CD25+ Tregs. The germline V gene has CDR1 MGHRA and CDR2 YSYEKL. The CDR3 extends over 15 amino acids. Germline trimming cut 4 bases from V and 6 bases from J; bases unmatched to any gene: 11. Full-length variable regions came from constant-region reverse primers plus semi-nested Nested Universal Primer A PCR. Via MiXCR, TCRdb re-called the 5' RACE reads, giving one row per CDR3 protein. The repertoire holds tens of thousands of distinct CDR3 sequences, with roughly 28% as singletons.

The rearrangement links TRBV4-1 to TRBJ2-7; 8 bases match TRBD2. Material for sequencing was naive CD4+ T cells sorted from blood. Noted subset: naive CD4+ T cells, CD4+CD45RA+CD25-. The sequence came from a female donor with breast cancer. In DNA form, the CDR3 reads TGCGCCAGCAGCCGGAAGGGCACTAGCGGAGGCGAGCAGTACTTC. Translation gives CASSRKGTSGGEQYF.